The source of this T cell receptor (beta chain) is a study of blood T cell repertoires in COVID-19. Profiling relied on immunoSEQ multiplex PCR, and the TCRdb table lists in-frame clones only, not all of them. The sample has 300,000 to 400,000 clones; around 85% are singletons. CDR1 is SGHAT and CDR2 is FQDESV in the germline V gene (reference sequence). CDR3 length: 15 amino acids. V dropped 5 bases and J dropped 3; count of bases not matched to a gene: 6. Specimen: PBMCs or T cells enriched from blood (not recorded which). This sequence joins TRBV11-1 and TRBJ2-2; 7 bases map to TRBD1. The clonotype was recovered from a woman aged 25 to 39 who had been exposed to COVID-19. The CDR3 DNA sequence: TGTGCCAGCAGCCTTAGACAGGGATACACCGGGGAGCTGTTTTTT. Its translation: CASSLRQGYTGELFF. Supplemented by reference TRBV11-1 and TRBJ2-2, the full variable domain reads EAEVAQSPRYKITEKSQAVAFWCDPISGHATLYWYRQILGQGPELLVQFQDESVVDDSQLPKDRFSAERLKGVDSTLKIQPAELGDSAMYLCASSLRQGYTGELFFGEGSRLTVL.